This is a list of T cell receptor beta chains from one sample in a study of CD8+CD57+ T cells in acquired aplastic anemia. A single record per CDR3 protein comes from TCRdb applying MiXCR to the reads. The data show 150,000 to 200,000 distinct CDR3 sequences, 64% seen once. The source material was sorted CD4+, CD8+, or CD8+CD57+ T cells (not recorded which) from PBMCs. Receptors were obtained from a human donor with severe aplastic anemia or a healthy control (not recorded which). The CDR3 runs from the conserved cysteine through the conserved F or W. Each record gives: CDR3 protein, CDR3 DNA, J gene, V gene, D gene, clone size. A D gene is named only where the DNA matches it firmly. Expanded clones get a size class; other rows say once, few or many, or leave the size out.

cdr3_aa: CASSITGLNQPQHF
cdr3_nt: TGTGCCAGCAGCATAACAGGCCTTAATCAGCCCCAGCATTTT
j_call: TRBJ1-5
v_call: TRBV7-2
d_call: .
clone_size: .

cdr3_aa: CASREANTEAFF
cdr3_nt: TGTGCCAGCCGCGAGGCGAACACTGAAGCTTTCTTT
j_call: TRBJ1-1
v_call: TRBV6-5
d_call: .
clone_size: .

cdr3_aa: CASRRDGSNQPQHF
cdr3_nt: TGTGCCAGCAGACGCGACGGCAGCAATCAGCCCCAGCATTTT
j_call: TRBJ1-5
v_call: TRBV6-5
d_call: .
clone_size: many

cdr3_aa: CASSSPQWTGTQYF
cdr3_nt: TGTGCCAGCAGCTCCCCACAGTGGACGGGTACCCAGTACTTC
j_call: TRBJ2-5
v_call: TRBV7-9
d_call: .
clone_size: .

cdr3_aa: CASSHRLEDEQYF
cdr3_nt: TGTGCCAGCAGTCACAGACTCGAGGACGAGCAGTACTTC
j_call: TRBJ2-7
v_call: TRBV6-5
d_call: .
clone_size: many

cdr3_aa: CASSELGSPDDYGYTF
cdr3_nt: TGTGCCAGCAGTGAATTAGGCAGCCCGGACGACTATGGCTACACCTTC
j_call: TRBJ1-2
v_call: TRBV25-1
d_call: .
clone_size: .

cdr3_aa: CATSESGKGGQPQHF
cdr3_nt: TGTGCCACCAGTGAGTCAGGGAAAGGGGGTCAGCCCCAGCATTTT
j_call: TRBJ1-5
v_call: TRBV24-1
d_call: .
clone_size: .

cdr3_aa: CASREDRGPNQPQHF
cdr3_nt: TGTGCCAGCAGGGAGGACAGGGGACCCAATCAGCCCCAGCATTTT
j_call: TRBJ1-5
v_call: TRBV2
d_call: TRBD1
clone_size: .

cdr3_aa: CASSLYDTEAFF
cdr3_nt: TGTGCCAGCAGCTTATACGACACTGAAGCTTTCTTT
j_call: TRBJ1-1
v_call: TRBV7-9
d_call: .
clone_size: few

cdr3_aa: CASSGGGGGAYEQYF
cdr3_nt: TGTGCCAGCAGCGGCGGCGGCGGGGGGGCCTACGAGCAGTACTTC
j_call: TRBJ2-7
v_call: TRBV7-9
d_call: TRBD2
clone_size: .

cdr3_aa: CASSLGRSGEQFF
cdr3_nt: TGTGCCAGCAGTCTGGGCCGTTCGGGAGAGCAGTTCTTC
j_call: TRBJ2-1
v_call: TRBV2
d_call: .
clone_size: .

cdr3_aa: CASSSSALGGELFF
cdr3_nt: TGTGCCAGCAGCTCCTCGGCATTGGGCGGGGAGCTGTTTTTT
j_call: TRBJ2-2
v_call: TRBV9
d_call: .
clone_size: .

cdr3_aa: CASSQRTGQREQYF
cdr3_nt: TGTGCCAGCAGCCAAAGGACGGGCCAACGCGAGCAGTACTTC
j_call: TRBJ2-7
v_call: TRBV7-8
d_call: .
clone_size: .

cdr3_aa: CASSPLGRTEAFF
cdr3_nt: TGTGCCAGTAGTCCTTTGGGGCGCACTGAAGCTTTCTTT
j_call: TRBJ1-1
v_call: TRBV19
d_call: .
clone_size: many

cdr3_aa: CASSSGLAVQETQYF
cdr3_nt: TGTGCCAGCAGCTCGGGACTAGCTGTCCAAGAGACCCAGTACTTC
j_call: TRBJ2-5
v_call: TRBV5-4
d_call: TRBD2
clone_size: .

cdr3_aa: CATSRVGEKLFF
cdr3_nt: TGTGCCACCAGCAGAGTAGGGGAAAAACTGTTTTTT
j_call: TRBJ1-4
v_call: TRBV15
d_call: .
clone_size: .

cdr3_aa: CASSEARQGSQPQHF
cdr3_nt: TGTGCCAGCAGTGAAGCGCGCCAGGGTTCTCAGCCCCAGCATTTT
j_call: TRBJ1-5
v_call: TRBV2
d_call: .
clone_size: .

cdr3_aa: CASSMSPPGHPNYGYTF
cdr3_nt: TGTGCCAGTAGTATGTCCCCACCTGGACACCCTAACTATGGCTACACCTTC
j_call: TRBJ1-2
v_call: TRBV19
d_call: .
clone_size: few

cdr3_aa: CASRQGTYEQYF
cdr3_nt: TGTGCCAGCAGACAGGGGACCTACGAGCAGTACTTC
j_call: TRBJ2-7
v_call: TRBV7-9
d_call: TRBD1
clone_size: .

cdr3_aa: CASSLTTADTQYF
cdr3_nt: TGTGCCAGCAGTTTAACGACAGCAGATACGCAGTATTTT
j_call: TRBJ2-3
v_call: TRBV6-1
d_call: .
clone_size: once

cdr3_aa: CASASGGIQETQYF
cdr3_nt: TGTGCCAGCGCTAGCGGGGGGATCCAAGAGACCCAGTACTTC
j_call: TRBJ2-5
v_call: TRBV19
d_call: TRBD2
clone_size: .

cdr3_aa: CASSIDLEGEKLFF
cdr3_nt: TGTGCCAGTAGTATAGATCTCGAGGGTGAAAAACTGTTTTTT
j_call: TRBJ1-4
v_call: TRBV19
d_call: .
clone_size: many

cdr3_aa: CASMDWGLYNEQFF
cdr3_nt: TGTGCCAGCATGGATTGGGGGCTCTACAATGAGCAGTTCTTC
j_call: TRBJ2-1
v_call: TRBV6-5
d_call: .
clone_size: .

cdr3_aa: CASTRGETQYF
cdr3_nt: TGTGCCAGCACCCGTGGTGAGACCCAGTACTTC
j_call: TRBJ2-5
v_call: TRBV6-6
d_call: .
clone_size: .

cdr3_aa: CASSAPGPTEQYF
cdr3_nt: TGTGCCAGCAGCGCCCCGGGACCGACCGAGCAGTACTTC
j_call: TRBJ2-7
v_call: TRBV7-2
d_call: .
clone_size: .

cdr3_aa: CASSFLGRSMNTEAFF
cdr3_nt: TGCGCCAGCAGCTTCCTAGGGCGGAGCATGAACACTGAAGCTTTCTTT
j_call: TRBJ1-1
v_call: TRBV5-1
d_call: .
clone_size: .

cdr3_aa: CATSDPGLYNEQFF
cdr3_nt: TGTGCCACCAGTGACCCCGGACTTTACAATGAGCAGTTCTTC
j_call: TRBJ2-1
v_call: TRBV24-1
d_call: .
clone_size: .

cdr3_aa: CASSWTSSYEQYF
cdr3_nt: TGTGCCAGCAGTTGGACCAGCTCCTACGAGCAGTACTTC
j_call: TRBJ2-7
v_call: TRBV2
d_call: .
clone_size: .

cdr3_aa: CASSPPISYEQYF
cdr3_nt: TGTGCCAGCAGCCCCCCGATCTCCTACGAGCAGTACTTC
j_call: TRBJ2-7
v_call: TRBV16
d_call: .
clone_size: many

cdr3_aa: CASSLGRPDTQYF
cdr3_nt: TGTGCCAGCAGTTTAGGAAGACCCGATACGCAGTATTTT
j_call: TRBJ2-3
v_call: TRBV27
d_call: .
clone_size: few

cdr3_aa: CSVSGGGEKLFF
cdr3_nt: TGCAGCGTTTCCGGGGGAGGTGAAAAACTGTTTTTT
j_call: TRBJ1-4
v_call: TRBV29-1
d_call: .
clone_size: .

cdr3_aa: CASSPRQGVRNTEAFF
cdr3_nt: TGTGCCAGTAGTCCAAGACAGGGGGTGAGGAACACTGAAGCTTTCTTT
j_call: TRBJ1-1
v_call: TRBV19
d_call: TRBD1
clone_size: once

cdr3_aa: CATSDLLASGELFF
cdr3_nt: TGTGCCACCAGTGATTTACTAGCGTCCGGGGAGCTGTTTTTT
j_call: TRBJ2-2
v_call: TRBV24-1
d_call: TRBD2
clone_size: .